Presented here are 15 T cell receptor beta chains from one specimen sequenced in a study of OX40 agonist ivuxolimab in advanced cancers. Sequencing used immunoSEQ multiplex PCR; TCRdb keeps in-frame clones, though not all of them. The sample lists tens of thousands of clones, 90% to 95% occurring once. This sample comprised CD4+ or CD8+ T cells sorted from blood, obtained in a trial of the OX40 agonist ivuxolimab. These receptors all come from an adult with an advanced solid tumor such as melanoma, head and neck, liver or kidney cancer.

The J gene is TRBJ2-1, the V gene TRBV6-5, with D hard to call. V lost 6 bases and J lost 3, with 9 bases in between. Germline V gene lookup returns CDR1 MNHEY and CDR2 SVGAGI. The CDR3 consists of 13 residues. CDR3 region: CASSSRSYNEQFF. In nucleotides, the CDR3 is TGTGCCAGCAGCTCCAGGAGCTACAATGAGCAGTTCTTC.

The gene calls are TRBV29-1 and TRBJ1-2; D call uncertain. The length of the CDR3 is 12 residues. V lost 1 base and J lost 5, with 8 bases in between. Germline CDR1 reads SQVTM; CDR2 reads ANQGSEA. DNA for the CDR3: TGCAGCGTTGAAGTAGGAGATTATGGCTACACCTTC. It yields the protein CSVEVGDYGYTF.

The gene calls are TRBV7-3 and TRBJ2-1; 11 bases line up with TRBD2. The germline V gene has CDR1 SGHTA and CDR2 FQGTGA. The J segment lost 10 bases and the V segment lost 5 bases, leaving 13 bases of the junction unmatched. CDR3 size: 16 residues. The CDR3 coding sequence is TGTGCCAGCAGCCCGAGCGGGGGTCTAGCGGGAGGAGAGCAGTTCTTC. Residues: CASSPSGGLAGGEQFF.

Points on this clone: Additional DNA sequences in this sample encode the identical CDR3. The chain couples TRBV29-1 to TRBJ2-7; 7 bases line up with TRBD1. Germline V gene lookup returns CDR1 SQVTM and CDR2 ANQGSEA. V was pared by 7 bases and J by 0 bases, with 6 bases of the junction left unmatched. The length of the CDR3 is 13 residues. The CDR3 loop is CSALGTDSYEQYF. In DNA, the CDR3 is TGCAGCGCTTTGGGGACAGACTCCTACGAGCAGTACTTC.

The rearrangement uses TRBV4-1 and TRBJ2-1; TRBD1 is a possible D gene (5 bases). The CDR3 contains 16 residues. Trimming pared 0 bases from V and 8 bases from J, leaving 17 bases between. In germline, CDR1 is MGHRA, CDR2 YSYEKL. Written as DNA, the CDR3 is TGCGCCAGCAGCCAAGATCTGAGGACAAAGAACGATGAGCAGTTCTTC. The encoded protein is CASSQDLRTKNDEQFF.

This clone was seen just once. This chain links TRBV6-6 with TRBJ1-2, with 10 bases identical to TRBD1. Trimming removed 2 bases from V and 2 bases from J; junction bases left unmatched: 2. This CDR3 is built from 15 residues. CDR1 MNHNY and CDR2 SVGAGI come from the germline V gene (reference sequence). CDR3 region: CASSYMTGGNYGYTF. The CDR3 DNA sequence: TGTGCCAGCAGTTACATGACAGGGGGCAACTATGGCTACACCTTC.

The chain employs TRBV2 and TRBJ1-5; D remains ambiguous. This CDR3 spans 14 amino acids. CDR1 and CDR2 (germline): SNHLY, FYNNEI. V was shortened by 7 bases and J by 2 bases, with 12 bases between the two germline ends. This chain's CDR3 is CASKERAGNQPQHF. The DNA for the CDR3 is TGTGCCAGCAAGGAGCGGGCGGGCAATCAGCCCCAGCATTTT.

The CDR3 sequence is CASSINSGANVLTF. The CDR3 coding sequence is TGTGCCAGTAGTATAAACTCTGGGGCCAACGTCCTGACTTTC. The chain links TRBV19 to TRBJ2-6; D uncertain. The CDR3 sequence is 14 residues long. Germline CDR1 is LNHDA and CDR2 is SQIVND (reference sequence). Trimming pared 2 bases from V and 0 bases from J, leaving 2 bases between.

The V gene is TRBV30, the J gene TRBJ2-5, with 16 bases matching TRBD2. The CDR3 has 19 amino acids. CDR1 and CDR2 (germline): GTSNPN, SVGIG (reference sequence). The V segment lost 5 bases and the J segment 5 bases; nucleotides outside the gene matches: 17. CDR3 protein: CAWAPLRTLGLAGGETQYF. Here the CDR3 DNA reads TGTGCCTGGGCCCCCCTCCGTACCCTGGGACTAGCGGGAGGGGAGACCCAGTACTTC.

The V call is TRBV5-1, the J call TRBJ2-2; D call uncertain. The CDR3 extends over 15 amino acids. The V and J ends lost 1 base and 6 bases respectively, with 13 bases between them. Germline V gene data show CDR1 as SGHRS and CDR2 as YFSETQ. In DNA, the CDR3 is TGCGCCAGCAGCTTGTTCCCCATTCAGGCCGGGGAGCTGTTTTTT. Protein sequence: CASSLFPIQAGELFF.

Remarks on this clone: The same CDR3 also results from other DNA sequences found in this sample. The V call is TRBV6-1, the J call TRBJ2-6; a weak D match, TRBD1 (6 bases). V shed 5 bases and J shed 1 base, with 9 bases lying between them. There are 15 residues in the CDR3. The germline CDR1 and CDR2 sequences are MNHNS and SASEGT. CDR3 coding DNA: TGTGCCAGCAGTCGAGGGGGATCTGGGGCCAACGTCCTGACTTTC. Residues: CASSRGGSGANVLTF.

The chain is built from TRBV4-2 and TRBJ2-3, with D possibly called TRBD1 or TRBD2 (5 bases each). Germline V CDR1 and CDR2: LGHNA, YNFKEQ. The CDR3 is made up of 18 amino acids. V was cut by 2 bases and J by 0 bases, with 18 bases left in between. CDR3 nucleotide sequence: TGTGCCAGCAGCCAACCAACCGACTGGGACGAGAGCACAGATACGCAGTATTTT. Translated, it gives CASSQPTDWDESTDTQYF.

The CDR3 region has the DNA TGTGCCAGTAGTATTGCGGGACAGGGGCCGGAGACCCAGTACTTC. Protein product: CASSIAGQGPETQYF. The V and J genes are TRBV19 and TRBJ2-5; 10 bases align to TRBD1. The ends lost 3 bases at V and 5 bases at J; junction bases unmatched: 6. In germline, CDR1 is LNHDA, CDR2 SQIVND (reference sequence). The CDR3 runs 15 residues.

The rearrangement links TRBV6-4 to TRBJ2-3, with TRBD2 matching 8 bases. The CDR3 contains 13 residues. Trimming removed 3 bases from V and 4 bases from J; junction bases left unmatched: 0. The germline gives CDR1 MRHNA, CDR2 SNTAGT. The DNA for the CDR3 is TGTGCCAGCAGTGAGCGGGAGGCAGATACGCAGTATTTT. Residues: CASSEREADTQYF.

The gene calls are TRBV21-1 and TRBJ1-1; the DNA was not compared with TRBD1, the D call given in the table. TRBV21-1 is labeled a pseudogene. The CDR3 consists of 15 residues. As DNA, the CDR3 is TGTGCCAGCAGCACCCTGGGGACAGTCAACACTGAAGCTTTCTTT. It codes for CASSTLGTVNTEAFF.